This T cell receptor beta chain was identified during a study of CD4+ T cells in melanoma. Overall study findings and caveats: A reported correlation linked neoantigen-specific CD4+ T cells to CD8+, macrophage and B cell function. Diverse differentiation states were reported for melanoma neoantigen-specific CD4+ T cells.

Note on this clone: Its antigen is as yet unknown.

The data were produced by immunoSEQ multiplex PCR, yet TCRdb's version contains in-frame clones alone and is incomplete. This table holds 50,000 or so clones, 89% found once. The clonotype comes from a human donor with melanoma. Sequenced input: peripheral blood.

The CDR3 DNA follows: TGTGCCAGCAGCTTAAATATCAGGGATGGCTACACCTTC. Translation: CASSLNIRDGYTF. The chain couples TRBV7-2 to TRBJ1-2, with TRBD1 as a possible D gene (5 bases). The CDR3 runs to 13 residues. Germline assignment: CDR1 SGHTA and CDR2 FQGNSA. V was trimmed by 2 bases and J by 6 bases, leaving 10 bases between them. The full variable domain, completed using reference TRBV7-2 and TRBJ1-2, is GAGVSQSPSNKVTEKGKDVELRCDPISGHTALYWYRQSLGQGLEFLIYFQGNSAPDKSGLPSDRFSAERTGGSVSTLTIQRTQQEDSAVYLCASSLNIRDGYTFGSGTRLTVV.